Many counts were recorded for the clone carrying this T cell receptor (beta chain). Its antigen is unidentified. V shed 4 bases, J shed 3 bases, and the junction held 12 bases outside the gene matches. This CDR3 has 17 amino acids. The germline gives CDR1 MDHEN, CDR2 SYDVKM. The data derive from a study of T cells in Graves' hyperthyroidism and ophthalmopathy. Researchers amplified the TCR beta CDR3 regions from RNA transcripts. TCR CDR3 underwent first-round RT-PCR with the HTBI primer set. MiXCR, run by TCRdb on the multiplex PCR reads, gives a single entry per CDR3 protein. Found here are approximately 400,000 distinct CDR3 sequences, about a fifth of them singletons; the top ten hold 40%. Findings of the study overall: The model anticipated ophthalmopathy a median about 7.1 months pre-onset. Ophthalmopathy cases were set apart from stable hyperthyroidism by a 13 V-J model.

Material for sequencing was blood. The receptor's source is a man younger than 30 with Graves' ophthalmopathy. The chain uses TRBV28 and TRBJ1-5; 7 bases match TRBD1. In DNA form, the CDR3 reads TGTGCCAGCAGTTCACTTCCAGGGACAGTTCACAATCAGCCCCAGCATTTT. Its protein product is CASSSLPGTVHNQPQHF. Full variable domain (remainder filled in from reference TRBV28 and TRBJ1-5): DVKVTQSSRYLVKRTGEKVFLECVQDMDHENMFWYRQDPGLGLRLIYFSYDVKMKEKGDIPEGYSVSREKKERFSLILESASTNQTSMYLCASSSLPGTVHNQPQHFGDGTRLSIL.